Each of the 30 T cell receptor beta chains below was sequenced from the same sample in a study of blood T cell repertoires in COVID-19. Here immunoSEQ multiplex PCR was the method, and the copy in TCRdb shows in-frame clones only, minus some. Of about 240,000 clones listed, around 83% are singletons. Material for sequencing was peripheral blood. The receptors here all came from a man younger than 45 who had recovered from COVID-19.

The chain employs TRBV28 and TRBJ1-6, with 7 nucleotides matching TRBD1. J gave up 0 bases and V 3 bases, and 5 bases lay outside the gene matches. In germline, CDR1 is MDHEN, CDR2 SYDVKM. The CDR3 has 17 amino acids. This CDR3 is CASSFRDSRSYNSPLHF. The CDR3 region has the DNA TGTGCCAGCAGTTTCCGGGACAGTCGCTCCTATAATTCACCCCTCCACTTT.

The chain carries TRBV2 and TRBJ1-2; TRBD1 matches at 7 bases. V lost 6 bases, J lost 2 bases, and 3 bases stayed unmatched. Per the germline V gene, CDR1 is SNHLY and CDR2 is FYNNEI. The CDR3 is 13 residues long. CDR3 protein: CASSGTENYGYTF. DNA for the CDR3: TGTGCCAGCAGCGGGACAGAGAACTATGGCTACACCTTC.

The J gene is TRBJ2-7, the V gene TRBV19; no definite D call. This CDR3 has 14 amino acids. The germline CDR1 and CDR2 sequences are LNHDA and SQIVND (reference sequence). V was cut by 5 bases and J by 0 bases, with 11 bases left in between. The CDR3 spells CASSLRGDSYEQYV. The CDR3, as DNA: TGTGCCAGTAGTTTGAGAGGAGACTCCTACGAGCAGTACGTC.

This clone has more than one count but fewer than ten. The rearrangement links TRBV11-2 to TRBJ1-1; 7 nucleotides agree with TRBD1. V dropped 2 bases and J dropped 8; count of bases not matched to a gene: 2. CDR3 length: 12 amino acids. Germline V gene data show CDR1 as SGHAT and CDR2 as FQNNGV. The CDR3 protein is CASSLRGREAFF. In DNA, the CDR3 is TGTGCCAGCAGCTTAAGGGGGCGCGAAGCTTTCTTT.

As regards this clone: The sample contains more than one DNA sequence encoding this CDR3. The rearrangement uses TRBV5-1 and TRBJ2-1; TRBD2 matches at 11 bases. J was trimmed by 4 bases and V by 1 base; bases with no gene match: 1. The germline V gene encodes CDR1 SGHRS and CDR2 YFSETQ. This CDR3 is 15 amino acids long. The CDR3 region is CASSLTSGGYNEQFF. The CDR3 coding sequence is TGCGCCAGCAGCTTGACTAGCGGGGGTTACAATGAGCAGTTCTTC. The whole variable domain, filled in from reference TRBV5-1 and TRBJ2-1, reads KAGVTQTPRYLIKTRGQQVTLSCSPISGHRSVSWYQQTPGQGLQFLFEYFSETQRNKGNFPGRFSGRQFSNSRSEMNVSTLELGDSALYLCASSLTSGGYNEQFFGPGTRLTVL.

There are a few counts of this clone. V is TRBV9 and J is TRBJ2-1; 9 nucleotides agree with TRBD1. Germline CDR1 SGDLS, CDR2 YYNGEE. J was trimmed by 8 bases and V by 4 bases; bases with no gene match: 7. The CDR3 runs to 14 residues. This CDR3 reads CASSPGTGTDEQFF. CDR3 nucleotide sequence: TGTGCCAGCAGCCCCGGGACAGGGACTGATGAGCAGTTCTTC.

This rearrangement joins TRBV19 to TRBJ2-6, with D unclear. The germline V and J ends were trimmed by 7 bases and 2 bases, with 12 bases remaining between them. This CDR3 comprises 15 residues. The germline gives CDR1 LNHDA, CDR2 SQIVND (reference sequence). The CDR3 reads CASTDIAAGANVLTF. The DNA for the CDR3 is TGTGCCAGTACTGACATCGCCGCTGGGGCCAACGTCCTGACTTTC.

The table lists this clone with a count of one. V is TRBV19 and J is TRBJ2-1, with 9 positions matching TRBD2. This CDR3 is 18 amino acids long. Germline V gene lookup returns CDR1 LNHDA and CDR2 SQIVND (reference sequence). V lost 4 bases and J lost 9; bases outside the gene matches: 19. CDR3 sequence: CASSTEVPSRGGRGEQFF. CDR3 nucleotides: TGTGCCAGTAGTACCGAGGTCCCCTCGCGGGGGGGGAGGGGTGAGCAGTTCTTC.

The chain recombines TRBV29-1 with TRBJ1-1; 10 bases fit TRBD1. Germline trimming cut 3 bases from V and 4 bases from J; bases unmatched to any gene: 5. In germline, CDR1 is SQVTM, CDR2 ANQGSEA. This CDR3 has 14 amino acids. The CDR3 DNA sequence: TGCAGCGTTGAGTGGGACAGGGGCAGCACTGAAGCTTTCTTT. This encodes CSVEWDRGSTEAFF.

The V gene is TRBV6-1, the J gene TRBJ1-6, with TRBD1 as a possible D gene (6 bases). V was pared by 4 bases and J by 1 base, with 11 bases between. The CDR3 extends over 16 amino acids. CDR1 is MNHNS, CDR2 SASEGT, per germline. The CDR3 here is CASSVNGQSYNSPLHF. CDR3 nucleotides: TGTGCCAGCAGTGTCAACGGACAGTCCTATAATTCACCCCTCCACTTT.

This clone has more than one count but fewer than ten. The chain carries TRBV7-6 and TRBJ1-3, with TRBD1 matching over 7 bases. This CDR3 comprises 18 residues. Germline CDR1 is SGHVS and CDR2 is FNYEAQ. With V trimmed by 4 bases and J by 3 bases, 15 bases remained unmatched. The CDR3 DNA reads TGTGCCAGCAGCTCTAGACAGGGTTACACGCCAGGTGGAAACACCATATATTTT. It translates to CASSSRQGYTPGGNTIYF.

The rearrangement joins TRBV10-3 to TRBJ1-6; 7 bases line up with TRBD1. J gave up 10 bases and V 0 bases, and 6 bases lay outside the gene matches. CDR1 and CDR2 from the germline V gene are ENHRY and SYGVKD. The CDR3 loop spans 15 amino acids. CDR3 region: CAISESRTGRSPLHF. The CDR3 nucleotides read TGTGCCATCAGTGAGTCAAGGACAGGACGGTCACCCCTCCACTTT.

The chain joins TRBV29-1 to TRBJ1-2; D unclear. V shed 5 bases and J shed 4 bases, with 8 bases lying between them. The CDR3 has 11 residues. Germline-derived CDR1 and CDR2 are SQVTM and ANQGSEA. DNA of the CDR3: TGCAGCGTTCTGACTTTCTATGGCTACACCTTC. Protein: CSVLTFYGYTF.

This clone came up once. This chain uses TRBV4-1 with TRBJ2-6, with D perhaps TRBD1 (5 bases). CDR1 MGHRA and CDR2 YSYEKL come from the germline V gene. There are 18 residues in the CDR3. V was pared by 0 bases and J by 4 bases, with 16 bases between. The CDR3 DNA reads as TGCGCCAGCAGCCAAGATATCCCTCGCAGGGCCGGGGCCAACGTCCTGACTTTC. Residues: CASSQDIPRRAGANVLTF.

The chain carries TRBV4-1 and TRBJ2-5, with 8 bases matching TRBD2. V lost 3 bases and J lost 5; bases outside the gene matches: 11. This CDR3 is 16 amino acids long. Germline CDR1 is MGHRA and CDR2 is YSYEKL. Written as DNA, the CDR3 is TGCGCCAGCAGCCACGGGCCCGGGGGCGGGGGGGAGACCCAGTACTTC. Protein product: CASSHGPGGGGETQYF.

The rearrangement uses TRBV7-8 and TRBJ1-5, with TRBD1 matching over 7 bases. Germline V gene lookup returns CDR1 SGHVS and CDR2 FQNEAQ. J gave up 3 bases and V 1 base, and 6 bases lay outside the gene matches. The CDR3 contains 16 residues. The CDR3 DNA sequence: TGTGCCAGCAGCTTAGAGGGGACAGTGTACAATCAGCCCCAGCATTTT. Translation: CASSLEGTVYNQPQHF.

The chain combines TRBV15 with TRBJ2-5; perhaps TRBD1 as D (6 bases). The CDR3 loop spans 14 amino acids. Germline assignment: CDR1 LNHNV and CDR2 YYDKDF (reference sequence). The V end lost 3 bases, the J end lost 0 bases, and 8 bases lay between the germline ends. The CDR3 sequence: CATSRDSHQETQYF. CDR3 nucleotide sequence: TGTGCCACCAGCAGGGACAGCCACCAAGAGACCCAGTACTTC.

The gene calls are TRBV11-2 and TRBJ2-7; D is ambiguous. V was shortened by 1 base and J by 3 bases, with 10 bases between the two germline ends. This CDR3 comprises 14 residues. The V gene's germline CDR1 is SGHAT and CDR2 FQNNGV. The CDR3, as DNA: TGTGCCAGCAGCTTAGCCGGTCGTATCTACGAGCAGTACGTC. The encoded protein is CASSLAGRIYEQYV.

The chain couples TRBV24-1 to TRBJ1-2; D might be TRBD1 (6 bases). From germline, CDR1 is KGHDR and CDR2 SFDVKD. Trimming cost V 0 bases and J 4 bases, with 14 bases left between them. The CDR3 is 16 residues long. The DNA of the CDR3 is TGTGCCACCAGTGATTTGTCAGGACAGAACCCCTATGGCTACACCTTC. It is translated as CATSDLSGQNPYGYTF.

The gene calls are TRBV19 and TRBJ2-5, with TRBD1 matching over 8 bases. Germline loops: CDR1 LNHDA, CDR2 SQIVND (reference sequence). CDR3 length: 14 amino acids. Losses at the gene ends were 4 bases for V and 4 bases for J; bases not matched to a gene: 5. Here the CDR3 DNA reads TGTGCCAGTAGTACAGGACAGGGAGGAGAGACCCAGTACTTC. Translating it yields CASSTGQGGETQYF. The complete variable domain, with remaining parts taken from reference TRBV19 and TRBJ2-5, reads DGGITQSPKYLFRKEGQNVTLSCEQNLNHDAMYWYRQDPGQGLRLIYYSQIVNDFQKGDIAEGYSVSREKKESFPLTVTSAQKNPTAFYLCASSTGQGGETQYFGPGTRLLVL.

This clone has only one observation. J is TRBJ2-5 and V is TRBV10-1, with 11 bases matching TRBD1. The CDR3 totals 16 residues. V gave up 5 bases and J gave up 4 bases; unmatched junction bases: 9. Germline V lookup: CDR1 WNHNN, CDR2 SYGVQD (reference sequence). The CDR3 spells CASSIGQGASGETQYF. DNA for the CDR3: TGCGCCAGCAGTATAGGACAGGGGGCCAGCGGAGAGACCCAGTACTTC.

This sequence joins TRBV7-9 and TRBJ2-7; 11 positions match TRBD1. The CDR3 loop spans 15 amino acids. Losses at the gene ends were 5 bases for V and 4 bases for J; bases not matched to a gene: 7. Germline V CDR1 and CDR2: SEHNR, FQNEAQ (reference sequence). DNA for the CDR3: TGTGCCAGCAGCCGGAGGGGGACAGGGGGGTACGAGCAGTACTTC. Translating it yields CASSRRGTGGYEQYF.

The J gene is TRBJ2-3, the V gene TRBV4-2; TRBD2 is a possible D gene (6 bases). The germline CDR1 and CDR2 sequences are LGHNA and YNFKEQ. V lost 8 bases to trimming and J lost 2 bases, with 11 bases between them. CDR3 length equals 13 residues. For the CDR3, the DNA is TGTGCCAGCGAGGGACTTACCACAGATACGCAGTATTTT. Its protein product is CASEGLTTDTQYF.

V and J are TRBV5-1 and TRBJ1-1; D gene unclear. The length of the CDR3 is 15 residues. V was trimmed by 0 bases and J by 9 bases, leaving 18 bases between them. Germline V gene sequence: CDR1 SGHRS, CDR2 YFSETQ. CDR3 DNA sequence: TGCGCCAGCAGCTTGGATCTGGGCAGCTTTAACCAAGCTTTCTTT. Amino acid sequence: CASSLDLGSFNQAFF.

The chain has TRBV7-2 and TRBJ2-7; D might be TRBD2 (6 bases). Germline V gene lookup returns CDR1 SGHTA and CDR2 FQGNSA. The ends were cut back, 2 bases at V and 7 bases at J, with 21 bases in the middle. This CDR3 spans 16 amino acids. CDR3 region: CASSLNPRGIAREQYF. The CDR3 nucleotides read TGTGCCAGCAGCTTAAATCCCCGGGGGATCGCCCGGGAGCAGTACTTC.

The rearrangement uses TRBV5-1 and TRBJ2-7, with D maybe TRBD2 (6 bases). CDR1 SGHRS and CDR2 YFSETQ come from the germline V gene. The length of the CDR3 is 14 residues. V lost 3 bases and J 0 bases, leaving 10 bases between the germline ends. Here the CDR3 reads CASSSGGISYEQYF. In DNA, the CDR3 is TGCGCCAGCAGCTCCGGGGGTATCTCCTACGAGCAGTACTTC.

This clone appeared a few times. The V call is TRBV4-1, the J call TRBJ2-1, with a possible D match to TRBD1 (5 bases). This CDR3 has 15 amino acids. Germline V gene sequence: CDR1 MGHRA, CDR2 YSYEKL. V gave up 0 bases and J gave up 10 bases, with 16 bases separating them. The CDR3 DNA is TGCGCCAGCAGCCAAGACCCTTTAGGGGCGTCCGAGCAGTTCTTC. This translates into CASSQDPLGASEQFF.

The rearrangement joins TRBV28 to TRBJ1-3; TRBD1 matches at 7 bases. Per the germline V gene, CDR1 is MDHEN and CDR2 is SYDVKM. J gave up 0 bases and V 11 bases, and 13 bases lay outside the gene matches. This CDR3 contains 16 residues. In DNA form, the CDR3 reads TGTGCCGGTGGAGCAGGGGGGAGAGACTCTGGAAACACCATATATTTT. The encoded protein is CAGGAGGRDSGNTIYF.

The rearrangement joins TRBV6-5 to TRBJ1-1; 8 bases are a match to TRBD1. V lost 5 bases and J lost 4; bases outside the gene matches: 6. The germline V gene encodes CDR1 MNHEY and CDR2 SVGAGI. The CDR3 is made up of 14 amino acids. CDR3 amino acids: CASSTTGVGTEAFF. The CDR3 coding sequence is TGTGCCAGCAGTACGACAGGGGTTGGCACTGAAGCTTTCTTT.

The CDR3 loop is CASSLYPPSESGESADTQYF. In DNA form, the CDR3 reads TGTGCCAGCAGCTTATACCCCCCCTCGGAAAGCGGGGAAAGTGCAGATACGCAGTATTTT. The chain carries TRBV7-6 and TRBJ2-3; 7 bases align to TRBD2. From germline, CDR1 is SGHVS and CDR2 FNYEAQ. J was trimmed by 4 bases and V by 2 bases; bases with no gene match: 21. This CDR3 contains 20 residues.